Listed below are T cell receptor beta chains from one sample, sequenced in a study of Ad26.COV2.S vaccination and SARS-CoV-2 variants. TCRdb's table, derived via immunoSEQ multiplex PCR, lists solely in-frame clones and lacks some. The sample contains about 350,000 clones, approximately 90% of which appear only once. Specimen: peripheral blood, collected in a trial of Ad26.COV2.S vaccine versus placebo. The receptor set was obtained from a person between 18 and 65 years old who received the Ad26.COV2.S COVID-19 vaccine or a placebo. The CDR3 runs from the conserved cysteine through the conserved F or W. The order of the fields is V gene, J gene, D gene, clone size, CDR3 protein, CDR3 DNA. A D gene is named only where the DNA matches it firmly. For some rows the clone size is stated as once, few or many, or as a class when expanded; others skip it.

>TRBV28|TRBJ2-1|TRBD2|NA
CASSLFSGTSGYNEQFF
TGTGCCAGCAGTTTATTCTCCGGGACTAGCGGTTACAATGAGCAGTTCTTC
>TRBV9|TRBJ2-2|NA|NA
CASSPDTGELFF
TGTGCCAGCAGCCCGGACACCGGGGAGCTGTTTTTT
>TRBV6-6|TRBJ2-2|NA|NA
CASSAGLDTGELFF
TGTGCCAGCAGTGCGGGACTGGACACCGGGGAGCTGTTTTTT
>TRBV5-4|TRBJ2-1|TRBD2|NA
CASSPGTSGVYNEQFF
TGTGCCAGCAGCCCCGGGACTAGCGGGGTATACAATGAGCAGTTCTTC
>TRBV6-1|TRBJ2-7|NA|NA
CASSDATGRNYEQYF
TGTGCCAGCAGTGACGCTACGGGACGGAACTACGAGCAGTACTTC
>TRBV28|TRBJ2-3|NA|NA
CASRVGGGTDTQYF
TGTGCCAGCAGGGTCGGAGGGGGCACAGATACGCAGTATTTT
>TRBV15|TRBJ2-2|NA|NA
CATSRPQATGELFF
TGTGCCACCAGCAGACCGCAGGCCACCGGGGAGCTGTTTTTT
>TRBV30|TRBJ2-7|TRBD2|NA
CAWSLPGGSLPYF
TGTGCCTGGAGTCTCCCGGGCGGGAGTTTGCCGTACTTC
>TRBV9|TRBJ2-7|NA|NA
CASSVGDGVLHEQYF
TGTGCCAGCAGCGTAGGAGACGGGGTCCTTCACGAGCAGTACTTC
>TRBV5-8|TRBJ2-4|NA|NA
CASSLGLAKNIQYF
TGTGCCAGCAGCTTGGGACTAGCCAAAAACATTCAGTACTTC
>TRBV18|TRBJ1-1|NA|NA
CASSPLRETTEAFF
TGTGCCAGCTCACCACTCCGGGAAACCACTGAAGCTTTCTTT
>TRBV2|TRBJ1-6|TRBD1|NA
CASSFTGESPLHF
TGTGCCAGCAGTTTCACAGGGGAATCACCCCTCCACTTT
>TRBV19|TRBJ2-1|TRBD2|NA
CASSWGLAGEFNEQFF
TGTGCCAGTAGCTGGGGACTAGCGGGAGAGTTCAATGAGCAGTTCTTC
>TRBV19|TRBJ2-1|TRBD2|NA
CASSIWLAGDGEQFF
TGTGCCAGTAGTATCTGGCTAGCGGGAGACGGGGAGCAGTTCTTC
>TRBV3-1/TRBV3-2|TRBJ2-7|NA|NA
CASSQDSGSSYEQYF
TGTGCCAGCAGCCAAGATTCGGGGAGCTCCTACGAGCAGTACTTC
>TRBV19|TRBJ2-5|TRBD2|NA
CASSPGTSGGGKTQYF
TGTGCCAGTAGTCCAGGGACTAGCGGGGGGGGTAAGACCCAGTACTTC
>TRBV18|TRBJ2-7|NA|NA
CASSLPEKNEQYF
TGTGCCAGCTCACTCCCAGAAAAGAACGAGCAGTACTTC
>TRBV18|TRBJ1-1|NA|once
CASSLTKQENTEAFF
TGTGCCAGCTCACTCACAAAACAAGAGAACACTGAAGCTTTCTTT
>TRBV4-1|TRBJ2-1|NA|NA
CASSQVRGSSYNEQFF
TGCGCCAGCAGCCAAGTACGGGGGAGCTCCTACAATGAGCAGTTCTTC
>TRBV5-1|TRBJ2-7|NA|NA
CASSYGSGSYEQYF
TGCGCCAGCAGCTATGGCTCAGGGTCCTACGAGCAGTACTTC
>TRBV11-3|TRBJ1-1|NA|NA
CASSFQENTEAFF
TGTGCCAGCAGTTTCCAGGAGAACACTGAAGCTTTCTTT
>TRBV30|TRBJ2-7|TRBD2|NA
CAWSEGTSYEQYF
TGTGCCTGGAGTGAAGGGACTAGTTACGAGCAGTACTTC
>TRBV21-1|TRBJ1-5|NA|NA
CASSKGDTDYNQPQHF
TGTGCCAGCAGCAAAGGAGACACGGACTACAATCAGCCCCAGCATTTT
>TRBV9|TRBJ2-7|NA|NA
CASSPQGGRNEQYF
TGTGCCAGCAGCCCCCAAGGGGGGAGGAACGAGCAGTACTTC
>TRBV13|TRBJ2-2|TRBD1|NA
CASSLGQGVITGELFF
TGTGCCAGCAGCTTAGGACAGGGGGTAATCACCGGGGAGCTGTTTTTT
>TRBV7-2|TRBJ2-1|TRBD2|NA
CASSLAAGAYNEQFF
TGTGCCAGCAGCTTAGCAGCGGGGGCCTACAATGAGCAGTTCTTC
>TRBV7-2|TRBJ2-5|NA|NA
CASSFWGVRGETQYF
TGTGCCAGCAGCTTCTGGGGTGTCCGGGGGGAGACCCAGTACTTC
>TRBV28|TRBJ1-5|NA|NA
CASSFRAQPQHF
TGTGCCAGCAGTTTTAGGGCACAGCCCCAGCATTTT
>TRBV3-1/TRBV3-2|TRBJ2-5|TRBD2|once
CASSQNGLDQETQYF
TGTGCCAGCAGCCAAAACGGACTAGACCAAGAGACCCAGTACTTC
>TRBV7-8|TRBJ1-1|NA|NA
CASSLVGIRGTEAFF
TGTGCCAGCAGCTTAGTCGGCATCCGGGGCACTGAAGCTTTCTTT
>TRBV11-3|TRBJ2-2|NA|NA
CASSSQGIGELFF
TGTGCCAGCAGCTCACAGGGAATCGGGGAGCTGTTTTTT
>TRBV30|TRBJ2-5|TRBD2|NA
CAWTSGRAAVETQYF
TGTGCCTGGACTAGCGGGAGGGCCGCAGTAGAGACCCAGTACTTC
>TRBV9|TRBJ2-7|TRBD2|NA
CASSRTSGSTYEQYF
TGTGCCAGCAGCCGGACTAGCGGGAGTACCTACGAGCAGTACTTC
>TRBV6-5|TRBJ2-2|NA|once
CASKRTGINTGELFF
TGTGCCAGCAAGCGAACAGGGATTAACACCGGGGAGCTGTTTTTT
>TRBV5-1|TRBJ2-3|TRBD2|NA
CASSPFSIRRTSGADTQYF
TGCGCCAGCAGCCCGTTCTCTATTAGGCGGACTAGCGGGGCAGATACGCAGTATTTT
>TRBV5-1|TRBJ2-3|NA|NA
CASSPWTESDTQYF
TGCGCCAGCAGCCCTTGGACCGAATCAGATACGCAGTATTTT
>TRBV11-2|TRBJ2-5|TRBD2|NA
CASSLLAGGRETQYF
TGTGCCAGCAGCTTACTAGCGGGAGGTCGAGAGACCCAGTACTTC
>TRBV2|TRBJ1-6|NA|NA
CASSEEQGVGSPLHF
TGTGCCAGCAGTGAGGAACAGGGTGTCGGGTCACCCCTCCACTTT
>TRBV10-3|TRBJ2-7|NA|once
CAISDPDGSREQYF
TGTGCCATCAGTGATCCCGACGGGTCCCGCGAGCAGTACTTC
>TRBV5-5|TRBJ2-2|TRBD2|once
CASSLPSGIEGGELFF
TGTGCCAGCAGCTTACCTAGCGGGATAGAGGGCGGGGAGCTGTTTTTT
>TRBV6-1|TRBJ1-2|TRBD1|NA
CASSEAGGAVTNGYTF
TGTGCCAGCAGTGAAGCAGGGGGCGCAGTGACTAACGGCTACACCTTC
>TRBV19|TRBJ2-1|TRBD2|few
CASTLRTSGYNEQFF
TGTGCCAGTACTCTAAGGACTAGCGGATACAATGAGCAGTTCTTC
>TRBV3-1/TRBV3-2|TRBJ2-5|NA|NA
CASSQGRGETQYF
TGTGCCAGCAGCCAAGGCAGGGGTGAGACCCAGTACTTC
>TRBV4-2|TRBJ2-2|TRBD2|once
CASSQGLAGTNTGELFF
TGTGCCAGCAGCCAAGGACTAGCGGGTACGAACACCGGGGAGCTGTTTTTT
>TRBV6-5|TRBJ2-3|NA|NA
CASSYLRATDTQYF
TGTGCCAGCAGTTACTTAAGGGCGACAGATACGCAGTATTTT
>TRBV4-3|TRBJ1-3|NA|NA
CASSQDQVSGNTIYF
TGCGCCAGCAGCCAAGATCAGGTCTCTGGAAACACCATATATTTT
>TRBV27|TRBJ2-5|TRBD2|NA
CASGPRLAGQTQYF
TGTGCCAGCGGACCCCGACTAGCGGGGCAAACCCAGTACTTC
>TRBV9|TRBJ2-7|NA|NA
CASSVESESYEQYF
TGTGCCAGCAGCGTAGAATCGGAGTCCTACGAGCAGTACTTC
>TRBV25-1|TRBJ1-2|NA|NA
CASSERGSYTF
TGTGCCAGCAGTGAAAGGGGTAGCTACACCTTC
>TRBV29-1|TRBJ1-1|TRBD1|few
CSVCRGANTEAFF
TGCAGCGTCTGCAGGGGGGCGAACACTGAAGCTTTCTTT
>TRBV6-1|TRBJ1-5|NA|NA
CASSADSPYSNQPQHF
TGTGCCAGCAGTGCGGACAGTCCTTATAGCAATCAGCCCCAGCATTTT
>TRBV9|TRBJ1-5|NA|NA
CASSKGNSNQPQHF
TGTGCCAGCAGCAAAGGGAATAGCAATCAGCCCCAGCATTTT
>TRBV5-1|TRBJ2-3|TRBD2|NA
CASMTLAGGSTDTQYF
TGCGCCAGCATGACACTAGCGGGAGGCAGCACAGATACGCAGTATTTT
>TRBV30|TRBJ1-3|NA|NA
CACQSGNTIYF
TGTGCCTGCCAATCTGGAAACACCATATATTTT
>TRBV10-3|TRBJ1-5|NA|NA
CAISERGGRQPQHF
TGTGCCATCAGTGAGAGAGGGGGGCGTCAGCCCCAGCATTTT